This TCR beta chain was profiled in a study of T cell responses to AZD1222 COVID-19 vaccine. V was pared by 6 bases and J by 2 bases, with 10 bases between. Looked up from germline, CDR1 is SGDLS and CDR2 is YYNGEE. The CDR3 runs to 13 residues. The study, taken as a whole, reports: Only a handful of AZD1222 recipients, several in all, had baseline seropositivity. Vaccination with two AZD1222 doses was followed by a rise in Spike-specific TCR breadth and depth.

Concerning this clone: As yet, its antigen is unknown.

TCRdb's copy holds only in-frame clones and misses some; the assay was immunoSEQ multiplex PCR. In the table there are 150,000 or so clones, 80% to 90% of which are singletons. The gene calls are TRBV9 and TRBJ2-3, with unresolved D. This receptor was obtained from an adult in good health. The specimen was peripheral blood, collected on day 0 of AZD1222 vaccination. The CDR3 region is CASTPWATDTQYF. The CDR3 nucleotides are TGTGCCAGCACCCCTTGGGCCACAGATACGCAGTATTTT.